These T cell receptor beta chains were read from a single sample in a study of cytomegalovirus exposure and HLA in healthy donors. Sequenced by immunoSEQ multiplex PCR; TCRdb stores in-frame clones only, minus some. This sample has 150,000 to 160,000 clones, with 60% to 80% found just once. The sample comprised PBMCs. The receptors stem from a man younger than 40 in good health and CMV-seropositive. Both conserved end residues are part of each CDR3. D genes are given only for firm matches. Not every row has a clone size; where given, it reads once, few, many or a size class.

j_call d_call v_call clone_size cdr3_nt cdr3_aa
TRBJ2-2 TRBD1 TRBV11-2 - TGTGCCAGCAGACAAACAAACCGGGACAGGGTGCACACCGGGGAGCTGTTTTTT CASRQTNRDRVHTGELFF
TRBJ1-2 TRBD1 TRBV2 - TGTGCCAGCAGTGACCGGACAGGCTATGGCTACACCTTC CASSDRTGYGYTF
TRBJ1-1 - TRBV6-1 once TGTGCCTCCCGTGGAGGTTTAGACACTGAAGCTTTCTTT CASRGGLDTEAFF
TRBJ1-1 - TRBV2 - TGTGCCAGCAGTGAAGAGGGAGGGGACACTGAAGCTTTCTTT CASSEEGGDTEAFF
TRBJ2-1 - TRBV7-9 once TGTGCCAGCAGCCCCCCCTGGGCACACAATGAGCAGTTCTTC CASSPPWAHNEQFF
TRBJ2-1 TRBD1 TRBV27 - TGTGCCAGCAGCTACGACAGGGAAGGGGGCAATGAGCAGTTCTTC CASSYDREGGNEQFF
TRBJ1-2 - TRBV18 - TGTGCCAGCTCACCACCTGTAAACAGGGACTATGGCTACACCTTC CASSPPVNRDYGYTF
TRBJ2-2 - TRBV29-1 - TGCAGCGTCCGGACAGGACTACATATCGGGGAGCTGTTTTTT CSVRTGLHIGELFF
TRBJ1-2 TRBD1 TRBV27 few TGTGCCAGCAGTTTGTCGGGACAGGGGGCGGAAGGCTACACCTTC CASSLSGQGAEGYTF
TRBJ2-1 - TRBV6-5 few TGTGCCAGCAGTTACACCTCCGGGAGAGTTTATGAGCAGTTCTTC CASSYTSGRVYEQFF
TRBJ2-2 - TRBV29-1 - TGCAGCGTTGGGGGGACAACCTACACCGGGGAGCTGTTTTTT CSVGGTTYTGELFF
TRBJ1-1 TRBD1 TRBV19 - TGTGCCAGTAGCACAGGGGGTACCACTGAAGCTTTCTTT CASSTGGTTEAFF
TRBJ1-1 - TRBV5-1 - TGCGCCAGCAGCGCGGCCGGGACACTGAACACTGAAGCTTTCTTT CASSAAGTLNTEAFF
TRBJ2-7 - TRBV29-1 - TGCAGCGTTGTTGCTAGCAGCTACGAGCAGTACTTC CSVVASSYEQYF
TRBJ2-2 TRBD2 TRBV30 - TGTGCCTGGAGCATACCACCGGCGGGACTAGCGGGAACCGGGGAGCTGTTTTTT CAWSIPPAGLAGTGELFF
TRBJ2-7 - TRBV5-1 - TGCGCCAGCAGCTTGGACGTAGCCTCCTACGAGCAGTACTTC CASSLDVASYEQYF
TRBJ2-3 TRBD2 TRBV19 - TGTGCCAGTAGTGAGCTTTCGGCGGGAGGCCCCAGCACAGATACGCAGTATTTT CASSELSAGGPSTDTQYF
TRBJ1-1 TRBD1 TRBV28 - TGTGCCAGCAGCAAACACCGGGACAGGGACATTGAAGCTTTCTTT CASSKHRDRDIEAFF
TRBJ2-4 TRBD1 TRBV28 - TGTGCCAGCAGTCCCCGGACAGGGGAAAACATTCAGTACTTC CASSPRTGENIQYF
TRBJ1-2 TRBD1 TRBV10-1 - TGCGCCAGCAGTGAGTCCCGGGACAGGGTTAGGTTCGATGGCTACACCTTC CASSESRDRVRFDGYTF
TRBJ1-2 TRBD1 TRBV7-9 - TGTGCCAGCAGCTCGCGACGGGACAGGGCAAATATCTATGGCTACACCTTC CASSSRRDRANIYGYTF
TRBJ1-2 - TRBV29-1 - TGCAGCTCTGATGACAGAAACTATGGCTACACCTTC CSSDDRNYGYTF
TRBJ2-3 - TRBV7-9 once TGTGCCAGCAGCCAGGGATTAGATACGCAGTATTTT CASSQGLDTQYF
TRBJ1-2 - TRBV28 few TGTGCCAGCAGTTTGAGGGGGTTCTGGGGCTACACCTTC CASSLRGFWGYTF
TRBJ1-2 - TRBV5-6 few TGTGCCAGCAGCCCGCCGTACGGGGGATTCTATGGCTACACCTTC CASSPPYGGFYGYTF
TRBJ2-7 TRBD1 TRBV27 once TGTGCCAGCAGTTTATCGGGACAGGGGATCGACGAGCAGTACTTC CASSLSGQGIDEQYF
TRBJ1-6 - TRBV4-2 - TGTGCCAGCAGCCAAGAACGGCGGCGGAATAATTCACCCCTCCACTTT CASSQERRRNNSPLHF
TRBJ2-7 TRBD2 TRBV9 - TGTGCCAGCAGCGCACCGGGACTAGCGGGAGTTCACGAGCAGTACTTC CASSAPGLAGVHEQYF
TRBJ1-2 TRBD1 TRBV2 - TGTGCCAGCAGCGCCACCACCAACCTGGACAGGGGGTATGGCTACACCTTC CASSATTNLDRGYGYTF
TRBJ2-7 TRBD1 TRBV9 - TGTGCCAGCAGCTCCTCAGGGGGCAGCTACGAGCAGTACTTC CASSSSGGSYEQYF
TRBJ2-4 TRBD1 TRBV19 - TGTGCCAGTAGTGACCACAGGGGTCTAGCCAAAAACATTCAGTACTTC CASSDHRGLAKNIQYF
TRBJ2-2 TRBD2 TRBV28 - TGTGCCAGCAGTACTAGCGGGTCGGGCACCGGGGAGCTGTTTTTT CASSTSGSGTGELFF
TRBJ2-2 TRBD1 TRBV18 - TGTGCCAGCTCACCATCCGACAGGGGGGTCACCGGGGAGCTGTTTTTT CASSPSDRGVTGELFF
TRBJ2-5 TRBD2 TRBV28 - TGTGCCAGGTCTCCAGCGGGAGGTGGACAAGAGACCCAGTACTTC CARSPAGGGQETQYF
TRBJ2-7 TRBD1 TRBV10-2 - TGCGCCAGCAGTCCAAGGGACAGCTACGAGCAGTACTTC CASSPRDSYEQYF
TRBJ2-5 TRBD2 TRBV5-5 - TGTGCCAGCAGCTTGGAATCGGGGGGGGGCCAAGAGACCCAGTACTTC CASSLESGGGQETQYF
TRBJ2-2 - TRBV2 few TGTGCCAGCAGTGAACTAAGCGCCGGGGAGCTGTTTTTT CASSELSAGELFF
TRBJ2-1 TRBD2 TRBV5-1 - TGCGCCAGCAGCTTGAGACTAGCGGGAACCATTAGCATCTATGAGCAGTTCTTC CASSLRLAGTISIYEQFF
TRBJ2-7 - TRBV21-1 - TGTGCCAGCATGGGGGGGAGTTCCTACGAGCAGTACTTC CASMGGSSYEQYF
TRBJ2-7 - TRBV7-8 - TGTGCCAGCAGCTTAGAAGCGGGACAACAGTACGAGCAGTACTTC CASSLEAGQQYEQYF
TRBJ2-1 - TRBV5-1 - TGCGCCAGCAGCTTGCCCCAGGATGTACACAATGAGCAGTTCTTC CASSLPQDVHNEQFF